This TCR beta chain was observed in a study of blood T cell repertoires in COVID-19. Whole-study context: Researchers got acute and convalescent COVID-19 samples from the United States, Italy and Spain. Nucleic acid was either cDNA or gDNA, and it came from T cells, B-cell-depleted T cells, or PBMCs.

As processed by the authors: Reference gene primer amplification gave nucleated cell count estimates. This table comes from immunoSEQ multiplex PCR, and its TCRdb copy is limited to in-frame clones, with some not included. The D gene and trimming were derived from the DNA, and the V and J assignments and clone size from that table. The sample has some 120,000 clones, less than 95% seen once. The germline V gene has CDR1 SGHVS and CDR2 FQNEAQ. V lost 5 bases and J lost 5, with 9 bases in between. This CDR3 region has 12 residues. The chain recombines TRBV7-8 with TRBJ1-2; tentative D call: TRBD1 (5 bases). Sequencing was carried out using peripheral blood. This TCR derives from a human donor with active COVID-19. The donor label of this sample is uncertain. CDR3 in amino acids: CASSPTGYGYTF. CDR3 bases: TGTGCCAGCAGCCCCACAGGTTATGGCTACACCTTC.